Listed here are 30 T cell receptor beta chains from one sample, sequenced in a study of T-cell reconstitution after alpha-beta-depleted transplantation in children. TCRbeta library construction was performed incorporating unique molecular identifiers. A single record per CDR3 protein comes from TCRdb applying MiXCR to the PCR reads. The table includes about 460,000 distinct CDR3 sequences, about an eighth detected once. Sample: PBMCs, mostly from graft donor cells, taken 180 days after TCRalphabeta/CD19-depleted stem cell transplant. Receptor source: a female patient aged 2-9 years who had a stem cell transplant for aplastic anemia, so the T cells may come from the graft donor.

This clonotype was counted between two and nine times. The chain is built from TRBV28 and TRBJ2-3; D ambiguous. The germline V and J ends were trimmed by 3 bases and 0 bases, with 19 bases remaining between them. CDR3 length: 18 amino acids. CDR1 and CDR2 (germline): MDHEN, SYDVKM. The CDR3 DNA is TGTGCCAGCAGTTTGAATGTACCGGGTACCTCTAGCACAGATACGCAGTATTTT. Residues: CASSLNVPGTSSTDTQYF.

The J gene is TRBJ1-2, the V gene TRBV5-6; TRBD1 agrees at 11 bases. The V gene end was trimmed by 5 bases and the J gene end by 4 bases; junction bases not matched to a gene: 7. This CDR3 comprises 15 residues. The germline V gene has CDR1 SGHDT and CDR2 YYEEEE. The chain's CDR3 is CASSGPGQGGYGYTF. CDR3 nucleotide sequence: TGTGCCAGCAGTGGACCGGGACAGGGGGGCTATGGCTACACCTTC.

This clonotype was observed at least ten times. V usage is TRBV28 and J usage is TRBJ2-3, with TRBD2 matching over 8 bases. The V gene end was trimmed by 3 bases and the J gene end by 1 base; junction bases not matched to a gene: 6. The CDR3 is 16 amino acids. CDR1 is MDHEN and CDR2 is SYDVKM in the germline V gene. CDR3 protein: CASSFAAGVGTDTQYF. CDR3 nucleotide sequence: TGTGCCAGCAGTTTTGCAGCGGGAGTGGGCACAGATACGCAGTATTTT.

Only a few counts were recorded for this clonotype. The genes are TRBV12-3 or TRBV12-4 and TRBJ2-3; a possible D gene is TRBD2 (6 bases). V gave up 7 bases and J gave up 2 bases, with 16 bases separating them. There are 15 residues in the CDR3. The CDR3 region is CASIPREPPTDTQYF. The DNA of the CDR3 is TGTGCCAGCATCCCCCGGGAGCCTCCCACAGATACGCAGTATTTT.

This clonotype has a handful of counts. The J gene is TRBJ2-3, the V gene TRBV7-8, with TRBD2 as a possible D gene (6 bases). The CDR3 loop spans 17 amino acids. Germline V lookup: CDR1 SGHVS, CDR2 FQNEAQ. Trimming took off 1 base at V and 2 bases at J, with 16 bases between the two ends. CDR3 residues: CASSLGLGSGPTDTQYF. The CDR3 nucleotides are TGTGCCAGCAGCTTAGGACTGGGGAGCGGGCCCACAGATACGCAGTATTTT.

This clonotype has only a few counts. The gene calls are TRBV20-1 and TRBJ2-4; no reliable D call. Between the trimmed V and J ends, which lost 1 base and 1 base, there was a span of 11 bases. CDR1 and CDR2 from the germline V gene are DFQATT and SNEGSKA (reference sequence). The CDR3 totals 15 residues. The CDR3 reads CSARAGPVAKNIQYF. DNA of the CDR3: TGCAGTGCTAGAGCCGGGCCCGTGGCCAAAAACATTCAGTACTTC.

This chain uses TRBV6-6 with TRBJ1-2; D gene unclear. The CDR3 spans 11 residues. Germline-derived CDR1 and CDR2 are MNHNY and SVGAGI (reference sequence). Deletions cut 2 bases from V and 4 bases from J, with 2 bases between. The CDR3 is CASSYTYGYTF. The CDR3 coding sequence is TGTGCCAGCAGTTACACCTATGGCTACACCTTC.

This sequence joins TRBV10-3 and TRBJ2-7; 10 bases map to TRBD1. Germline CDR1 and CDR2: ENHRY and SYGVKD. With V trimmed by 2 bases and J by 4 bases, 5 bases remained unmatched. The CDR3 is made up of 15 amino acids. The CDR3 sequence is CAISEPGTGEYEQYF. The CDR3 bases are TGTGCCATCAGTGAGCCCGGGACAGGGGAATACGAGCAGTACTTC.

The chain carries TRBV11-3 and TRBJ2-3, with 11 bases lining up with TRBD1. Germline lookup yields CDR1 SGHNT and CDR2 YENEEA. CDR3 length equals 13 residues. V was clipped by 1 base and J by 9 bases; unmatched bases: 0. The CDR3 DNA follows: TGTGCCAGCAGCTTAGGGGACAGGGGGACGCAGTATTTT. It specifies CASSLGDRGTQYF.

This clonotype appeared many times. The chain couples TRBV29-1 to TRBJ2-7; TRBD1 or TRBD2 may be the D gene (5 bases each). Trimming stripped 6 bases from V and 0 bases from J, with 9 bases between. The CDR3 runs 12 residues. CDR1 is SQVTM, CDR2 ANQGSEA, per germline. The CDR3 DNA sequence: TGCAGCGTGGCCGGGGCCTCCTACGAGCAGTACTTC. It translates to CSVAGASYEQYF.

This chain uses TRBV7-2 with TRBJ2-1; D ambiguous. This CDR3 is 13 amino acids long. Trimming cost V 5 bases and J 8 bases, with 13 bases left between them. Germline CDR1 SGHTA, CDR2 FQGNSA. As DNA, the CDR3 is TGTGCCAGCAGCCCCACGGTGCGTTATGAGCAGTTCTTC. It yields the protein CASSPTVRYEQFF.

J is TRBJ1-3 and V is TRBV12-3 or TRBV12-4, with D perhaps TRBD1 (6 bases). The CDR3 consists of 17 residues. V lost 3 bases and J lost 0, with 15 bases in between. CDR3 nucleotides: TGTGCCAGCAGTTTGGGGGACACAGCGCTCTCTGGAAACACCATATATTTT. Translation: CASSLGDTALSGNTIYF.

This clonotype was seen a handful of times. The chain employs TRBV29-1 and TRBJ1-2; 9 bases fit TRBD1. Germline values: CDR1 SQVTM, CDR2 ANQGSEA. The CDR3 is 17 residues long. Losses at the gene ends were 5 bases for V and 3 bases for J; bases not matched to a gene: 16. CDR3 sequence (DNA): TGCAGCGTTCGAATTGCAAGTCCGGGACAGGGATACTATGGCTACACCTTC. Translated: CSVRIASPGQGYYGYTF.

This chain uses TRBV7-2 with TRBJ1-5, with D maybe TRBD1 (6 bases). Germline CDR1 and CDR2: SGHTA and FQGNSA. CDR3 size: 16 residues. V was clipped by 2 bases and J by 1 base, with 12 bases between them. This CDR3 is CASSLRPGVSNQPQHF. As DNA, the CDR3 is TGTGCCAGCAGCTTAAGGCCAGGGGTGAGCAATCAGCCCCAGCATTTT.

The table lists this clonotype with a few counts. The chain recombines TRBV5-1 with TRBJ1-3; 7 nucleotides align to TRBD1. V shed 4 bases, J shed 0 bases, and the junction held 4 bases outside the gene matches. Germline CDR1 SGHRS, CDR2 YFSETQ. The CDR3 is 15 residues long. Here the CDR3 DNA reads TGCGCCAGCAGCCCGGGACAGTTCTCTGGAAACACCATATATTTT. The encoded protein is CASSPGQFSGNTIYF.

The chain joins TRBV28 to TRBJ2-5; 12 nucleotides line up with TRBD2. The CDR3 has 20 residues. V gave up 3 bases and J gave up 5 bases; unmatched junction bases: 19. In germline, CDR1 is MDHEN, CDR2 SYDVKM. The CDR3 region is CASSFSQGIRLAGAVETQYF. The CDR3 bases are TGTGCCAGCAGTTTCTCGCAGGGAATAAGACTAGCGGGAGCGGTGGAGACCCAGTACTTC.

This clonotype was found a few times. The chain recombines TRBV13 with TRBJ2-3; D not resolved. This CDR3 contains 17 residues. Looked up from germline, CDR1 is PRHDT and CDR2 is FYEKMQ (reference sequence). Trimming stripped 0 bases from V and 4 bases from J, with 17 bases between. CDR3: CASSLGLLALGPDTQYF. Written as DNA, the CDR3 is TGTGCCAGCAGCTTAGGCCTTCTGGCTCTGGGCCCAGATACGCAGTATTTT.

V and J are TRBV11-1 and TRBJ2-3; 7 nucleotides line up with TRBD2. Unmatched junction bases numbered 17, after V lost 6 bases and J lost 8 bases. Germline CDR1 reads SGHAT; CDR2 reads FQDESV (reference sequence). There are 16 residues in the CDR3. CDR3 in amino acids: CASSQHREAGPGTQYF. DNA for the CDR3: TGTGCCAGCAGTCAACACCGGGAGGCCGGTCCTGGTACGCAGTATTTT.

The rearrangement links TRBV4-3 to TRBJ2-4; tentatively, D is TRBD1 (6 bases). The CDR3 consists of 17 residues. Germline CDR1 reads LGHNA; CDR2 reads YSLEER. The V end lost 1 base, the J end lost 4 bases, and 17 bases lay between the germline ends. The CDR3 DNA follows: TGCGCCAGCAGCCAAGCTCCCCGAGGGGGATTTAAAAACATTCAGTACTTC. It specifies CASSQAPRGGFKNIQYF.

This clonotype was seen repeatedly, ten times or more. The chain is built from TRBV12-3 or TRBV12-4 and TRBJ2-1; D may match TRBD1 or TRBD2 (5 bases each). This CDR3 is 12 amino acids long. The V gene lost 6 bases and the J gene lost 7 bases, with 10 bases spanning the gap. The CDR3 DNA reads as TGTGCCAGCAGGGGGGACGTAAATGAGCAGTTCTTC. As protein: CASRGDVNEQFF.

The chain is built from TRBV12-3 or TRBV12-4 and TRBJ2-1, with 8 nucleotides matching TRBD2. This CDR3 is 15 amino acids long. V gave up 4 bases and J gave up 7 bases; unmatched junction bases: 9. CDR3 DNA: TGTGCCAGCAGTTATCTAGCGGGTCTTGTTAATGAGCAGTTCTTC. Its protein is CASSYLAGLVNEQFF.

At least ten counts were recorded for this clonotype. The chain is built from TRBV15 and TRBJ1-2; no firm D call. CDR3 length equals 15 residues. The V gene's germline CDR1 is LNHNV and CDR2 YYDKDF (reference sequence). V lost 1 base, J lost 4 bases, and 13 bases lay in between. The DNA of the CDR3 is TGTGCCACCAGCAGAGGCGGTCTGGAGAGCTATGGCTACACCTTC. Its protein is CATSRGGLESYGYTF.

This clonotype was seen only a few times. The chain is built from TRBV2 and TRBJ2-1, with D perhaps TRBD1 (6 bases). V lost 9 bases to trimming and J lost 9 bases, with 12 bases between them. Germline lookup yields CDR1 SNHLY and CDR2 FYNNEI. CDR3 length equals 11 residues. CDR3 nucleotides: TGTGCCAGTGTCGGGACACGTGAGCAGTTCTTC. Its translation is CASVGTREQFF.

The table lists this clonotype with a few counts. CDR3 region: CAWSDSSYNEQFF. DNA of the CDR3: TGTGCCTGGAGCGACTCCTCCTACAATGAGCAGTTCTTC. The gene calls are TRBV30 and TRBJ2-1; D remains unclear. V was shortened by 3 bases and J by 0 bases, with 6 bases between the two germline ends. The CDR3 is 13 residues long. Looked up from germline, CDR1 is GTSNPN and CDR2 is SVGIG (reference sequence). Combining the CDR3 with reference TRBV30 and TRBJ2-1 gives the whole variable domain SQTIHQWPATLVQPVGSPLSLECTVEGTSNPNLYWYRQAAGRGLQLLFYSVGIGQISSEVPQNLSASRPQDRQFILSSKKLLLSDSGFYLCAWSDSSYNEQFFGPGTRLTVL.

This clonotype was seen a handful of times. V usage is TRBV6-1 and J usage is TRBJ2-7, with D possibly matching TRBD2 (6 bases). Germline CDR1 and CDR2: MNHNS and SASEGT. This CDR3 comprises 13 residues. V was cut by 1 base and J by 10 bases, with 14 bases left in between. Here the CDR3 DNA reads TGTGCCAGCAGTGAAGGAGGAGCCGGGACTCAGTACTTC. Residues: CASSEGGAGTQYF.

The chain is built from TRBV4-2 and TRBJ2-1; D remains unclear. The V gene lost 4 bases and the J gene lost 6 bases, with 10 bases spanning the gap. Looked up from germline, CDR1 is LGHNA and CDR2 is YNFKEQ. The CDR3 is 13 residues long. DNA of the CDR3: TGTGCCAGCAGCCTGACAACGATCAATGAGCAGTTCTTC. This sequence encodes CASSLTTINEQFF.

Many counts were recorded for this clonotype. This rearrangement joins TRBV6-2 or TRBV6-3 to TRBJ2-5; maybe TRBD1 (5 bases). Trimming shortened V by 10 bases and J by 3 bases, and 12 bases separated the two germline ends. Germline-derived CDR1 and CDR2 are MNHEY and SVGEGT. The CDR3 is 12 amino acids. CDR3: CATVSGKETQYF. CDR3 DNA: TGTGCCACCGTCTCAGGGAAAGAGACCCAGTACTTC.

The CDR3 is CSARDLFRGRYGYTF. The CDR3 DNA sequence: TGCAGTGCTAGAGATTTGTTCAGGGGCCGGTATGGCTACACCTTC. This rearrangement joins TRBV20-1 to TRBJ1-2, with D maybe TRBD1 (6 bases). The CDR3 loop spans 15 amino acids. V lost 0 bases and J 5 bases, leaving 16 bases between the germline ends. Looked up from germline, CDR1 is DFQATT and CDR2 is SNEGSKA (reference sequence).

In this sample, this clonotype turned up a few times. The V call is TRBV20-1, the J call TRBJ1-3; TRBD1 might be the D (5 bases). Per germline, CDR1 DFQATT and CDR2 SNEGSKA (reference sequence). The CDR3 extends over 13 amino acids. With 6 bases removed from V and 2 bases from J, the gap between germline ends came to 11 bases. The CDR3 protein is CSAPGGAGNTIYF. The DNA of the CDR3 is TGCAGTGCCCCGGGAGGGGCTGGAAACACCATATATTTT.

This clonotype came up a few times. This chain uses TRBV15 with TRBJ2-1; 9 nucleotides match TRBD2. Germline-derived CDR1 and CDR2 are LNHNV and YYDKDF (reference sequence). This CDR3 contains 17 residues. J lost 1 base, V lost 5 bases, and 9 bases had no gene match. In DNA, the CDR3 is TGTGCCACCAGCGGACGTATAGCGGGAGTGTCCTACAATGAGCAGTTCTTC. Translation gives CATSGRIAGVSYNEQFF. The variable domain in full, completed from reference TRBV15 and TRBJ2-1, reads DAMVIQNPRYQVTQFGKPVTLSCSQTLNHNVMYWYQQKSSQAPKLLFHYYDKDFNNEADTPDNFQSRRPNTSFCFLDIRSPGLGDTAMYLCATSGRIAGVSYNEQFFGPGTRLTVL.